The sequence of this TCR beta chain was determined in a study of shared clonotypes between healthy human individuals. For the study at large: Samples came from two female and three male donors aged 18 to 49. Notes on the study in general: Only blood was sampled; tissue repertoires likely differ.

Generated by immunoSEQ multiplex PCR, the TCRdb table keeps only in-frame clones and is missing some. The profile shows under 1,900,000 clones, 98% of them singletons. This clone has just one count. Its antigen remains unknown. From germline, CDR1 is SGHVS and CDR2 FNYEAQ. Unmatched junction bases numbered 5, after V lost 5 bases and J lost 0 bases. The CDR3 loop spans 18 amino acids. The TCR was taken from a man aged 30-40 years in good health. The chain carries TRBV7-6 and TRBJ2-2; 14 bases align to TRBD2. The specimen sequenced was naive CD4+ T cells sorted from blood. The subset denotes: CD45RA+ positively selected. CDR3 DNA sequence: TGTGCCAGCAGCCCCCAGGGACTAGCGGGAGCGAACACCGGGGAGCTGTTTTTT. It codes for CASSPQGLAGANTGELFF.